Below are 23 T cell receptor beta chains sequenced from a single sample in a study of patients and donors after allogeneic stem cell transplantation. TCRdb analysed the RT-PCR reads with MiXCR anew, one entry per CDR3 protein. This sample carries roughly 960,000 distinct CDR3 sequences, over 15% of them seen once, and the ten largest clones take approximately 5.9%. Material: blood, either unsorted or a sorted T cell fraction (not recorded which). All receptors come from a human donor who was either an allogeneic HSCT recipient or a stem cell or donor lymphocyte infusion donor (not recorded which). It is not recorded whose cells these are; they may come from a transplant donor.

J is TRBJ1-3 and V is TRBV7-2; D remains unclear. Germline V CDR1 and CDR2: SGHTA, FQGNSA. Trimming removed 4 bases from V and 0 bases from J, with 16 bases in between. The CDR3 is 17 amino acids. The DNA for the CDR3 is TGTGCCAGCAGCTCGCGCCGACGGCCCCGCTCTGGAAACACCATATATTTT. Protein product: CASSSRRRPRSGNTIYF.

The chain joins TRBV7-3 to TRBJ2-1; 12 bases are a match to TRBD2. This CDR3 comprises 17 residues. Germline CDR1 reads SGHTA; CDR2 reads FQGTGA. The junction had 11 bases not matched to a gene; V was cut back by 4 bases and J by 7 bases. CDR3 bases: TGTGCCAGCAGCTCGCTCGGACTAGCGGGGCCCCCTAATGAGCAGTTCTTC. Protein product: CASSSLGLAGPPNEQFF.

This clonotype was seen repeatedly, ten times or more. One junction end disagrees with the germline gene, perhaps due to a read error. The rearrangement links TRBV5-1 to TRBJ2-7; 9 bases match TRBD1. This CDR3 spans 14 amino acids. CDR1 is SGHRS, CDR2 YFSETQ, per germline. The CDR3 sequence: CASSLRQGAYEQYF. DNA for the CDR3: TGTGCCAGCAGCTTGAGACAGGGGGCCTACGAGCAGTACTTC.

The chain joins TRBV12-3 or TRBV12-4 to TRBJ2-1; TRBD1 might be the D (6 bases). The CDR3 is made up of 14 amino acids. Between the trimmed V and J ends, which lost 3 bases and 8 bases, there was a span of 14 bases. The CDR3 here is CASSFRQGYDEQFF. CDR3 nucleotides: TGTGCCAGCAGTTTCAGGCAGGGGTACGATGAGCAGTTCTTC.

This clonotype has a handful of counts. V and J are TRBV27 and TRBJ2-1; D gene ambiguous. Germline V gene sequence: CDR1 MNHEY, CDR2 SMNVEV (reference sequence). The CDR3 consists of 15 residues. V lost 5 bases to trimming and J lost 10 bases, with 21 bases between them. The DNA of the CDR3 is TGTGCCAGCAGTCCTACTTCTGGAGTTCCGAGCGAGCAGTTCTTC. It yields the protein CASSPTSGVPSEQFF.

The CDR3 region is CASSSQHDRGNEQFF. CDR3 nucleotides: TGTGCCAGCAGTTCCCAACACGACAGGGGCAATGAGCAGTTCTTC. The chain is built from TRBV12-3 or TRBV12-4 and TRBJ2-1, with TRBD1 identical over 8 bases. The CDR3 consists of 15 residues. V lost 4 bases and J lost 6; bases outside the gene matches: 8.

The genes are TRBV27 and TRBJ2-2; D not certain. V was clipped by 3 bases and J by 0 bases, with 5 bases between them. The CDR3 consists of 14 residues. Germline V CDR1 and CDR2: MNHEY, SMNVEV (reference sequence). The CDR3 loop reads CASSFDPNTGELFF. In DNA, the CDR3 is TGTGCCAGCAGTTTCGATCCGAACACCGGGGAGCTGTTTTTT.

This clonotype came up a few times. The gene calls are TRBV5-4 and TRBJ2-5; D unresolved. Trimming took 0 bases from V and 4 from J, leaving 13 bases between them. The CDR3 consists of 15 residues. CDR1 SGHNT and CDR2 YYREEE come from the germline V gene (reference sequence). CDR3 bases: TGTGCCAGCAGCTTGGGAACAAGGACGGGAGAGACCCAGTACTTC. Translated, it gives CASSLGTRTGETQYF. Looking up the rest from reference TRBV5-4 and TRBJ2-5 gives the full variable domain: ETGVTQSPTHLIKTRGQQVTLRCSSQSGHNTVSWYQQALGQGPQFIFQYYREEENGRGNFPPRFSGLQFPNYSSELNVNALELDDSALYLCASSLGTRTGETQYFGPGTRLLVL.

This clonotype was counted a few times. V and J are TRBV12-3 or TRBV12-4 and TRBJ2-1; 7 nucleotides agree with TRBD1. V shed 5 bases and J 4 bases; nucleotides not matched to a gene: 8. CDR3 length: 15 amino acids. This chain's CDR3 is CASSIRQGKYNEQFF. The CDR3 DNA sequence: TGTGCCAGCAGTATAAGACAGGGCAAGTACAATGAGCAGTTCTTC.

The CDR3 DNA is TGTGCCAGCAGCCCCCGAAGGGGCGGGGGGAACTACGAGCAGTACTTC. This translates into CASSPRRGGGNYEQYF. The rearrangement uses TRBV4-2 and TRBJ2-7, with 8 bases lining up with TRBD2. Looked up from germline, CDR1 is LGHNA and CDR2 is YNFKEQ. V lost 4 bases, J lost 3 bases, and 11 bases stayed unmatched. The CDR3 is 16 residues long.

This chain uses TRBV5-6 with TRBJ2-5, with a weak D call TRBD1 (5 bases). Germline CDR1 and CDR2: SGHDT and YYEEEE. The V and J ends lost 0 bases and 0 bases respectively, with 15 bases between them. The CDR3 consists of 17 residues. The CDR3: CASSLGKGLSYQETQYF. As DNA, the CDR3 is TGTGCCAGCAGCTTGGGAAAGGGGCTTAGTTACCAAGAGACCCAGTACTTC.

This sequence joins TRBV20-1 and TRBJ2-5; D is perhaps TRBD1 or TRBD2 (6 bases each). V lost 4 bases, J lost 8 bases, and 17 bases lay in between. The CDR3 runs 13 residues. Germline V lookup: CDR1 DFQATT, CDR2 SNEGSKA (reference sequence). CDR3 in DNA: TGCAGTGCTAAAGGGGGGACGGTTGGTACCCAGTACTTC. Translation gives CSAKGGTVGTQYF.

This clonotype was observed a handful of times. This rearrangement joins TRBV4-3 to TRBJ2-6; 10 bases are shared with TRBD1. J gave up 0 bases and V 4 bases, and 6 bases lay outside the gene matches. Germline assignment: CDR1 LGHNA and CDR2 YSLEER. This CDR3 is 18 amino acids long. CDR3 sequence (DNA): TGCGCCAGCAGCCCCGGGACAGGGGTTTACTCTGGGGCCAACGTCCTGACTTTC. The encoded protein is CASSPGTGVYSGANVLTF.

This chain joins TRBV20-1 and TRBJ2-5; 11 bases fit TRBD2. This CDR3 region has 15 residues. Germline trimming cut 6 bases from V and 1 base from J; bases unmatched to any gene: 7. Germline assignment: CDR1 DFQATT and CDR2 SNEGSKA (reference sequence). CDR3 nucleotide sequence: TGCAGTGCCCTTAGCGGGAGGGCCGCCCAAGAGACCCAGTACTTC. Translating it yields CSALSGRAAQETQYF.

This clonotype was seen only a few times. This sequence joins TRBV12-3 or TRBV12-4 and TRBJ2-6; D could derive from TRBD1 or TRBD2 (6 bases each). The CDR3 loop spans 16 amino acids. V gave up 2 bases and J gave up 3 bases, with 11 bases separating them. CDR3 coding DNA: TGTGCCAGCAGTTTATCCCGGGGGCTTGGGGCCAACGTCCTGACTTTC. Encoded protein: CASSLSRGLGANVLTF.

J is TRBJ1-2 and V is TRBV20-1; perhaps TRBD1 as D (6 bases). Trimming shortened V by 5 bases and J by 1 base, and 11 bases separated the two germline ends. CDR1 is DFQATT and CDR2 is SNEGSKA in the germline V gene (reference sequence). The CDR3 is 13 amino acids. The CDR3 DNA sequence: TGCAGTGCTGTTGACAGGCTTAACTATGGCTACACCTTC. This gives the protein CSAVDRLNYGYTF.

This clonotype has just one count. This sequence joins TRBV6-5 and TRBJ1-5; D perhaps matches TRBD1 (5 bases). The germline CDR1 and CDR2 sequences are MNHEY and SVGAGI. With 3 bases removed from V and 2 bases from J, the gap between germline ends came to 11 bases. CDR3 length: 15 residues. The CDR3 spells CASSYQGRGNQPQHF. CDR3 DNA: TGTGCCAGCAGTTATCAGGGACGGGGCAATCAGCCCCAGCATTTT.

The chain recombines TRBV3-1 with TRBJ1-2; TRBD1 is a possible D gene (5 bases). The CDR3 has 15 amino acids. Germline V gives CDR1 LGHDT, CDR2 YNNKEL (reference sequence). V lost 0 bases, J lost 6 bases, and 14 bases lay in between. DNA for the CDR3: TGTGCCAGCAGCCAAGATCCTCGAGGGGCTAATGGCTACACCTTC. Its protein product is CASSQDPRGANGYTF.

This clonotype was counted only a few times. The chain uses TRBV27 and TRBJ1-2; 8 bases line up with TRBD1. The V segment lost 6 bases and the J segment 6 bases; nucleotides outside the gene matches: 3. Germline CDR1 reads MNHEY; CDR2 reads SMNVEV (reference sequence). There are 12 residues in the CDR3. CDR3 amino acids: CASRAGGHGYTF. Written as DNA, the CDR3 is TGTGCCAGCAGGGCAGGGGGCCATGGCTACACCTTC.

The chain employs TRBV12-5 and TRBJ1-1, with D hard to call. Trimming pared 3 bases from V and 2 bases from J, leaving 7 bases between. The CDR3 spans 13 residues. Per the germline V gene, CDR1 is LGHNT and CDR2 is FRNRAP. DNA for the CDR3: TGTGCTAGTGGTTTATTGGGCAACACTGAAGCTTTCTTT. Its protein product is CASGLLGNTEAFF.

The CDR3 sequence: CASSEWAGANTEAFF. The CDR3 DNA is TGTGCCAGCAGTGAATGGGCGGGGGCGAACACTGAAGCTTTCTTT. This sequence joins TRBV2 and TRBJ1-1; D is possibly TRBD1 (6 bases). The CDR3 length is 15 residues. V was clipped by 2 bases and J by 1 base, with 11 bases between them. The germline gives CDR1 SNHLY, CDR2 FYNNEI.

This clonotype has a count of ten or more. The chain combines TRBV6-2 or TRBV6-3 with TRBJ2-1, with D maybe TRBD2 (6 bases). Germline CDR1 is MNHEY and CDR2 is SVGEGT. The CDR3 is made up of 14 amino acids. V dropped 0 bases and J dropped 4 bases, with 7 bases sitting between them. The CDR3 nucleotides are TGTGCCAGCAGTTACTCAGGACTATACAATGAGCAGTTCTTC. Protein product: CASSYSGLYNEQFF.

The chain combines TRBV28 with TRBJ1-6; D is uncertain. The CDR3 runs 13 residues. Germline CDR1 is MDHEN and CDR2 is SYDVKM. Between the trimmed V and J ends, which lost 3 bases and 8 bases, there was a span of 8 bases. The CDR3 is CASSFGLDSPLHF. The CDR3, as DNA: TGTGCCAGCAGTTTTGGTCTGGATTCACCCCTCCACTTT.